The clone carrying this T cell receptor (beta chain) was counted between two and nine times. What it binds is unknown. This record belongs to a study of circulating and synovial CD4+ cells in juvenile arthritis. General study points: Overlap with synovium rose as more T cells were sequenced. These blood cells shared more CDR3 sequences with synovium than bulk blood. Vbeta family usage analysis did not detect the pathogenic-like versus bulk difference.

The repertoire was sequenced with immunoSEQ multiplex PCR; TCRdb's copy has only in-frame clones and lacks some. This table has some 35,000 clones, 90% to 95% appearing once. The germline V gene encodes CDR1 SNHLY and CDR2 FYNNEI. With 4 bases clipped from V and 8 bases from J, the junction kept 8 bases outside the gene matches. The length of the CDR3 is 15 residues. The receptor's source is a human donor with juvenile idiopathic arthritis. Sequenced input: CD4+ T cells from blood. V usage is TRBV2 and J usage is TRBJ2-1; 10 nucleotides agree with TRBD2. The CDR3 is CASSAGSGGIDEQFF. The CDR3 DNA sequence: TGTGCCAGCAGTGCGGGTAGCGGGGGGATCGATGAGCAGTTCTTC.